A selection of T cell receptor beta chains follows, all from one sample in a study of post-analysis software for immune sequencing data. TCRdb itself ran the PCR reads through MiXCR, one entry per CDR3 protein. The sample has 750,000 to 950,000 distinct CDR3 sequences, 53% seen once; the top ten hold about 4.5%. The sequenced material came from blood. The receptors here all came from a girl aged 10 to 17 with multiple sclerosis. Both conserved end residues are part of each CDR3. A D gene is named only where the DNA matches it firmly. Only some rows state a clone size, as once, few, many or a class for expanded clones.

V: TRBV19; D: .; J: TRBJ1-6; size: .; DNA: TGTGCCAGTAGTACCGGGGCGTCTAATTCACCCCTCCACTTT; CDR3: CASSTGASNSPLHF
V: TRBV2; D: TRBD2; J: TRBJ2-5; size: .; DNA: TGTGCCAGCAGTGTTAGAGCGGGGGGACAAGAGACCCAGTACTTC; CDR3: CASSVRAGGQETQYF
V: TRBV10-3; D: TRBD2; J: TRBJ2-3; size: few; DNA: TGTGCCATCAGTGAACGGACTAGCGGTACAGATACGCAGTATTTT; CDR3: CAISERTSGTDTQYF
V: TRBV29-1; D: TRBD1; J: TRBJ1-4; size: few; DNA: TGCAGCGTCAACAGGGGGATCGGTGAAAAACTGTTTTTT; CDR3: CSVNRGIGEKLFF
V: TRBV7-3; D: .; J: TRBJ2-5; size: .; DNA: TGTGCCAGCAGCCCCGCACCTAGGAAGACCCAGTACTTC; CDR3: CASSPAPRKTQYF
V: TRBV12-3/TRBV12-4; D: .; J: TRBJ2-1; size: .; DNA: TGTGCCAGCAGTGCTTCGGTGTTGAATGAGCAGTTCTTC; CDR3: CASSASVLNEQFF
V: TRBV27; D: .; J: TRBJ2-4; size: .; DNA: TGTGCCAGCAGTCCCATTAACGAGGGGGGGAACATTCAGTACTTC; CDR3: CASSPINEGGNIQYF
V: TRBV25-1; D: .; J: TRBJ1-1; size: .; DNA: TGTGCCAGCACCGAGGGAGGTCCTGAAGCTTTCTTT; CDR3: CASTEGGPEAFF
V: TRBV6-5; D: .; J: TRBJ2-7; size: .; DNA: TGTGCCAGCAGTTACTCGGTTTCTATCCGCTACGAGCAGTACTTC; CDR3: CASSYSVSIRYEQYF
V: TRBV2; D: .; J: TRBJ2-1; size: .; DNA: TGTGCCAGCAGTGGAGGAGGCGTTGAGCAGTTCTTC; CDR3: CASSGGGVEQFF
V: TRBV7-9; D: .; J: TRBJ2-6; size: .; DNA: TGTGCCAGCAGCCATCGGGGGCTTGGGGCCAACGTCCTGACTTTC; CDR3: CASSHRGLGANVLTF
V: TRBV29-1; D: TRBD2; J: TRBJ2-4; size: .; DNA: TGCAGCGTTGGGGGACTAGCGGGAGGAGGAAAAAACATTCAGTACTTC; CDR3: CSVGGLAGGGKNIQYF
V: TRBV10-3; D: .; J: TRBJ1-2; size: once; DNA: TGTGCCACCCGTGGGACGGGGTATAACTATGGCTACACCTTC; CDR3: CATRGTGYNYGYTF
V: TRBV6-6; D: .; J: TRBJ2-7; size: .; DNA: TGTGCCAGCAGTTACTCACGGAGTGCGCTGGCTTCCTACGAGCAGTACTTC; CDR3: CASSYSRSALASYEQYF
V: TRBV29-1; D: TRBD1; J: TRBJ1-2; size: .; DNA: TGCAGCGTTGAAGGGGACAGCTATGGCTACACCTTC; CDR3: CSVEGDSYGYTF
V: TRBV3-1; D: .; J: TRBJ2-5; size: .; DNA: TGTGCCAGCAGCCTTGGAATGATAGGGGAGGCCCAGTACTTC; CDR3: CASSLGMIGEAQYF
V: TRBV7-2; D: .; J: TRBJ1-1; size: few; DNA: TGTGCCAGCAGCTTAGGGGATCCCGCGGGCACTGAAGCTTTCTTT; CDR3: CASSLGDPAGTEAFF
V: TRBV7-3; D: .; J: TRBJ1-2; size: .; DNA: TGTGCCAGCAGCTTAATCGGAGGTGATGGCTACACCTTC; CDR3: CASSLIGGDGYTF
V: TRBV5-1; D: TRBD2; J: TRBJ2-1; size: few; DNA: TGCGCCAGCAGTCCGACTAGCGGGAGAAATGAGCAGTTCTTC; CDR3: CASSPTSGRNEQFF
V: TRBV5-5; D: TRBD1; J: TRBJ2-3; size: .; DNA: TGTGCCAGCTTCAGCAGGGGGACAGATACGCAGTATTTT; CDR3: CASFSRGTDTQYF